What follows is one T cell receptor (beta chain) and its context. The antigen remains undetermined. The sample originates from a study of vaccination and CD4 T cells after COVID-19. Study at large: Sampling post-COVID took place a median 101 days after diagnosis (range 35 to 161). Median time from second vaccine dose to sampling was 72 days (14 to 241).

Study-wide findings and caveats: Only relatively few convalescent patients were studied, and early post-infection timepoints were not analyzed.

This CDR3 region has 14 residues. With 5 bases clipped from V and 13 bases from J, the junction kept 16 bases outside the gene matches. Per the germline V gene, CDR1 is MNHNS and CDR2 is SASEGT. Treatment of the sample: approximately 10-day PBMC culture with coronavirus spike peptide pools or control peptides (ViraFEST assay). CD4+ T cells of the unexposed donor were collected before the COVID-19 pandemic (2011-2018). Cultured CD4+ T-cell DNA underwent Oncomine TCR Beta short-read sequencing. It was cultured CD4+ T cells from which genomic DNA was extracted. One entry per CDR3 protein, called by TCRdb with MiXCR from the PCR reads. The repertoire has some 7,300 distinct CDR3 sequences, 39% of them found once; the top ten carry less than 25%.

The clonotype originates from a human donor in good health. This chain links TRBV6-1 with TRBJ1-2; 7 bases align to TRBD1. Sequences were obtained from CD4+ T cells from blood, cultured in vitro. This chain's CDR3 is CASSLSLRTGSSTF. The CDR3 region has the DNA TGTGCCAGCAGTCTCTCCCTCCGGACAGGATCGAGCACCTTC.